In its sample, the clone carrying this TCR beta chain was seen a few times. Its specificity is not known. This sample is drawn from a study of cytomegalovirus exposure and HLA in healthy donors. Study-level points and caveats: Later genetic work tied a missense DCLRE1C variant to beta-chain V and J trimming. A list of about 180 TCR beta chains associated with cytomegalovirus was given.

The PCR had 60 Vbeta and 13 Jbeta primers. Clones were read by immunoSEQ multiplex PCR, and TCRdb kept only the in-frame ones, dropping some. The sample lists 130,000 to 150,000 clones, roughly 80% occurring once. With 4 bases removed from V and 8 bases from J, the gap between germline ends came to 8 bases. The CDR3 is made up of 11 amino acids. Per germline, CDR1 MNHEY and CDR2 SVGAGI. The chain is built from TRBV6-5 and TRBJ1-1; D unresolved. Sequenced: PBMCs. This clonotype was obtained from a woman between 40 and 55 years old in good health and CMV-seropositive. CDR3 region: CASSSGVEAFF. The CDR3 DNA follows: TGTGCCAGCAGTTCCGGGGTCGAAGCTTTCTTT.